This TCR beta chain was obtained from a study of T cells in tuberculosis. Across the whole study: CD1B tetramers identified T cells specific for mycobacterial lipid GMM.

This CDR3 contains 15 residues. Looked up from germline, CDR1 is SQVTM and CDR2 is ANQGSEA. J was trimmed by 5 bases and V by 4 bases; bases with no gene match: 7. As to this clone: The target antigen is unknown.

Study-level points and caveats: Cases with active tuberculosis were adults, while controls were adolescents. GMM-specific TCRs were nearer to active tuberculosis alpha repertoires, suggesting expansion. GEM motif frequencies gave approximately 70% accuracy; the GMM repertoire gave roughly 90%.

Measured with immunoSEQ multiplex PCR; TCRdb has only the in-frame clones, and not every one. The data show 45,000 or so clones, about 96% seen once. The source is a donor between 10 and 29 years old with latent tuberculosis or without tuberculosis infection. This sequence joins TRBV29-1 and TRBJ2-3, with 12 bases lining up with TRBD2. Sequencing was carried out using PBMCs. CDR3 loop: CSVAPASGGVDTQYF. DNA for the CDR3: TGCAGCGTTGCGCCTGCTAGCGGGGGGGTAGATACGCAGTATTTT.